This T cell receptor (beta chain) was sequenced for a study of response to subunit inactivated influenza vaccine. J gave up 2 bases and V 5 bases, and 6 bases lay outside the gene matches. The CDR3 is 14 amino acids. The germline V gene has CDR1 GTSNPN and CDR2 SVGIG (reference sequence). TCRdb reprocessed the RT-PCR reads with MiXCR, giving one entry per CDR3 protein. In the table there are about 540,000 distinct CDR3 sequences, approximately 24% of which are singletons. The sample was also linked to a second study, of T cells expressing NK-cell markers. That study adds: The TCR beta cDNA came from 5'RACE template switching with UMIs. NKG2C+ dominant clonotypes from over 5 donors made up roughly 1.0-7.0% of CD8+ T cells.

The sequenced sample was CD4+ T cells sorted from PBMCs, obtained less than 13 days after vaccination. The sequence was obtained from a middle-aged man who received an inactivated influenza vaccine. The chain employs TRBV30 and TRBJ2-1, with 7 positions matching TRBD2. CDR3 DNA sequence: TGTGCCTGGTTGGAGAGCGGGGCCTACAATGAGCAGTTCTTC. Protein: CAWLESGAYNEQFF.